The present T cell receptor beta chain was sequenced within a study of blood T cell repertoires in COVID-19. Study context: The samples span acute and convalescent COVID-19 from the United States, Italy and Spain. PBMCs, B-cell-depleted T cells, or T cells provided the cDNA or gDNA that made up the material.

Germline CDR1 is SGHRS and CDR2 is YFSETQ. The CDR3 is 14 amino acids. Trimming took 4 bases from V and 3 from J, leaving 8 bases between them. How the authors handled the data: Reference gene primer amplification in the assay estimated nucleated cell counts. Only in-frame clones appear in the TCRdb table, and some are missing; sequencing was by immunoSEQ multiplex PCR. The DNA gave D and trimming, while V, J and clone size come from that table. The sample has approximately 24,000 clones; roughly 87% are singletons. V gene TRBV5-1 combines with J gene TRBJ1-6, with TRBD1 as a possible D gene (6 bases). This receptor was obtained from a man in his forties or fifties with active COVID-19. What was sequenced was peripheral blood. CDR3 nucleotide sequence: TGCGCCAGCAGCCCGGACAGCTATAATTCACCCCTCCACTTT. It specifies CASSPDSYNSPLHF.